A selection of T cell receptor beta chains follows, all from one sample in a study of naive and memory T cell subsets. One entry per CDR3 protein results from TCRdb running MiXCR on the UMI-ligation and nested PCR reads. The data show 15,000 to 20,000 distinct CDR3 sequences, approximately 9.7% seen once. The sequencing used skin, collected from a tuberculin skin test site. These receptors originate from an adult in good health. CDR3s include the opening cysteine and the closing phenylalanine or tryptophan. Each record gives: J gene, clone size, D gene, V gene, CDR3 protein, CDR3 DNA. D genes are given only for firm matches. Not all rows give a size; the values are once, few, many and, for expanded clones, a class.

TRBJ2-3 | medium-sized | TRBD2 | TRBV29-1 | CSVGTSGLGTQYF | TGCAGCGTTGGGACTAGTGGGTTAGGTACGCAGTATTTT
TRBJ2-5 | many | . | TRBV6-6 | CASTPTQLQTQYF | TGTGCCAGCACCCCGACCCAACTACAGACCCAGTACTTC
TRBJ1-3 | many | . | TRBV5-6 | CASSVLQETGNTIYF | TGTGCCAGCAGCGTCCTTCAAGAAACTGGAAACACCATATATTTT
TRBJ2-3 | many | . | TRBV7-9 | CASRPRTASTDTQYF | TGTGCCAGCAGACCACGGACCGCCAGCACAGATACGCAGTATTTT
TRBJ2-7 | medium-sized | . | TRBV11-2 | CASSFGTLTVYEQYF | TGTGCCAGCAGCTTCGGGACCTTGACTGTCTACGAGCAGTACTTC
TRBJ2-3 | many | TRBD1 | TRBV3-1 | CASSETTGTGLYF | TGTGCCAGCAGCGAGACAACCGGGACAGGGCTGTATTTT
TRBJ1-2 | many | TRBD1 | TRBV12-3/TRBV12-4 | CASSSGQGAGGYGYTF | TGTGCCAGCAGCTCCGGACAGGGGGCTGGCGGCTATGGCTACACCTTC
TRBJ1-1 | few | . | TRBV20-1 | CSARADPTWMNTEAFF | TGCAGTGCTAGAGCCGATCCGACCTGGATGAACACTGAAGCTTTCTTT
TRBJ1-4 | . | . | TRBV6-5 | CASRPDTTQEKLFF | TGTGCCAGCAGACCCGACACCACCCAAGAAAAACTGTTTTTT
TRBJ2-5 | . | . | TRBV6-2/TRBV6-3 | CASSTRTVQETQYF | TGTGCCAGCAGTACCCGGACAGTTCAAGAGACCCAGTACTTC
TRBJ2-7 | many | . | TRBV5-1 | CASSRTPSYEQYF | TGCGCCAGCAGCCGGACTCCATCCTACGAGCAGTACTTC
TRBJ2-7 | few | . | TRBV6-2/TRBV6-3 | CASSSVQGSEQYF | TGTGCCAGCAGTTCCGTGCAGGGAAGCGAGCAGTACTTC
TRBJ2-7 | medium-sized | TRBD2 | TRBV6-5 | CASSTGYGLASPYEQYF | TGTGCCAGCAGCACTGGATACGGACTAGCGAGCCCCTACGAGCAGTACTTC
TRBJ2-1 | many | TRBD1 | TRBV6-5 | CASSYSGTGLFF | TGTGCCAGCAGTTACTCAGGGACAGGGCTGTTCTTC
TRBJ2-1 | many | TRBD2 | TRBV10-3 | CAIRGAGGNNEQFF | TGTGCCATCAGAGGTGCGGGGGGAAACAATGAGCAGTTCTTC
TRBJ1-5 | many | . | TRBV19 | CASTPWQGNQPQHF | TGTGCCAGTACCCCGTGGCAAGGCAATCAGCCCCAGCATTTT
TRBJ2-7 | few | TRBD1 | TRBV3-1 | CASSFGTGNSPYEQYF | TGTGCCAGCAGCTTCGGGACAGGTAACTCACCCTACGAGCAGTACTTC
TRBJ2-7 | many | TRBD1 | TRBV28 | CASSSVPGQGKYEQYF | TGTGCCAGCAGTTCAGTCCCGGGACAGGGTAAATACGAGCAGTACTTC
TRBJ2-7 | many | . | TRBV28 | CASSVNYEQYF | TGTGCCAGCAGTGTTAACTACGAGCAGTACTTC
TRBJ2-3 | few | TRBD2 | TRBV10-3 | CAINPGTSGASTDTQYF | TGTGCCATCAACCCAGGGACTAGCGGGGCTAGCACAGATACGCAGTATTTT
TRBJ2-1 | medium-sized | . | TRBV20-1 | CSARSEGNQQFF | TGCAGTGCTAGATCGGAGGGGAATCAGCAGTTCTTC
TRBJ1-1 | . | . | TRBV4-3 | CASSQVWLGTGVTEAFF | TGCGCCAGCAGCCAAGTATGGTTGGGAACCGGGGTCACTGAAGCTTTCTTT
TRBJ2-3 | many | . | TRBV20-1 | CSARDPQSRTDTQYF | TGCAGTGCTAGAGATCCGCAGAGTCGCACAGATACGCAGTATTTT
TRBJ1-1 | few | . | TRBV11-2 | CASSLFLRGWDTEAFF | TGTGCCAGCAGCTTATTCTTAAGGGGTTGGGACACTGAAGCTTTCTTT
TRBJ1-4 | . | TRBD1 | TRBV3-1 | CASSQDHTTGDTF | TGTGCCAGCAGCCAAGACCATACCACAGGGGACACCTTT
TRBJ1-5 | . | TRBD1 | TRBV19 | CASSIIGTGLNQPQHF | TGTGCCAGTAGTATTATAGGGACAGGGCTAAATCAGCCCCAGCATTTT